This T cell receptor beta chain was documented in a study of blood T cell repertoires in COVID-19. Whole-study context: COVID-19 samples collected from the United States, Italy and Spain covered acute and convalescent phases.

Germline CDR1 and CDR2: KGHSH and LQKENI. V was trimmed by 3 bases and J by 1 base, leaving 12 bases between them. This CDR3 comprises 15 residues. Repertoires were generated with immunoSEQ multiplex PCR, while TCRdb's copy carries only in-frame clones and drops some. The sample has roughly 200,000 clones; about four fifths are singletons. The Seattle site enrolled patients during active infection and followed them longitudinally. This TCR came from a woman aged 40 to 55 with COVID-19, enrolled during active disease. J is TRBJ1-1 and V is TRBV18; D remains ambiguous. Sequencing was done on a sample of peripheral blood. As DNA, the CDR3 is TGTGCCAGCTCACCGGCCACAGTTTCGAACACTGAAGCTTTCTTT. Its protein product is CASSPATVSNTEAFF.